This T cell receptor beta chain came from a study of cytomegalovirus exposure and HLA in healthy donors. The study's findings and limits: The listing of 150 or so TCR beta chains classed them as cytomegalovirus-associated. Reported performance of the classifier showed diagnosis of cytomegalovirus status with high specificity and sensitivity. Reportedly, HLA-A and HLA-B alleles of most subjects were accurately predicted from TCR beta.

Primers: 60 Vbeta forward and 13 Jbeta reverse. This table comes from immunoSEQ multiplex PCR, and its TCRdb copy is limited to in-frame clones, with some not included. The table shows approximately 27,000 clones, with 62% occurring only once. Remarks on this clone: Its antigen is unknown.

Sequencing was carried out using PBMCs. The sequence came from a male donor in good health and CMV-seropositive.

Written as DNA, the CDR3 is TGTGCCAGCAGTGGCCGGGACAGGGGCCAAGAGACCCAGTACTTC. Amino acids: CASSGRDRGQETQYF. V usage is TRBV6-6 and J usage is TRBJ2-5; 10 nucleotides match TRBD1. J was trimmed by 1 base and V by 5 bases; bases with no gene match: 4. Germline CDR1 MNHNY, CDR2 SVGAGI (reference sequence). The CDR3 totals 15 residues.